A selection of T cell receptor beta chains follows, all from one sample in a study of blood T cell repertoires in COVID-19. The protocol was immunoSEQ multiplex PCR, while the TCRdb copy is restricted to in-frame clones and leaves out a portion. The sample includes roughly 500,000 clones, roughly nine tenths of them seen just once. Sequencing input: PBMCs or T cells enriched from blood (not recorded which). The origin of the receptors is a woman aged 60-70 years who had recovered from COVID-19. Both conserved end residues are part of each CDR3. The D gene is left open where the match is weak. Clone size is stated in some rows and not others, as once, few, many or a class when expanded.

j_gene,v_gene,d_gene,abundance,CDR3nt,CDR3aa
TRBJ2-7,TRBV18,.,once,TGTGCCAGCTCACCAGGCCCTAGCTCCTACGAGCAGTACTTC,CASSPGPSSYEQYF
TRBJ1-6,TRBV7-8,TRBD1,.,TGTGCCAGCAGCTTAGCGGCGGGACAGGGGGTTCCCCTCCACTTT,CASSLAAGQGVPLHF
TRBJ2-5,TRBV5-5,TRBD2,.,TGTGCCAGCAGCGCCGGACTAGCGGGGGGCCAAGAGACCCAGTACTTC,CASSAGLAGGQETQYF
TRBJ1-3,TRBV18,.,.,TGTGCCAGCTCACCCCCATCTAGGGAGAGCTCTGGAAACACCATATATTTT,CASSPPSRESSGNTIYF
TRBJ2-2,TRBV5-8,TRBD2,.,TGTGCCAGCAGCGGACCCGGGACTAGTGGGTCCGGGGAGCTGTTTTTT,CASSGPGTSGSGELFF
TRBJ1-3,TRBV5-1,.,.,TGCGCCAGCAGCTTGTTTACAGTAGACTCTGGAAACACCATATATTTT,CASSLFTVDSGNTIYF
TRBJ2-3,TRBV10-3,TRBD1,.,TGTGCCATCAGTGAGTCGGTGGGGACAGGCATTGATACGCAGTATTTT,CAISESVGTGIDTQYF
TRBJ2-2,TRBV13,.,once,TGTGCCAGCAGCCGGTGGCAGGTGGACACCGGGGAGCTGTTTTTT,CASSRWQVDTGELFF
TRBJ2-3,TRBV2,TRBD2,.,TGTGCCAGCAACGGAGCGGGGGCCACAGATACGCAGTATTTT,CASNGAGATDTQYF
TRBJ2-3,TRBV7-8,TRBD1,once,TGTGCCAGCAGCCTAGAACCTCGACAGGGAAGGAGGACGGATACGCAGTATTTT,CASSLEPRQGRRTDTQYF
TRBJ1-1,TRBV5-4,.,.,TGTGCCAGCAGCCGTCCTCAGGCGAACACTGAAGCTTTCTTT,CASSRPQANTEAFF
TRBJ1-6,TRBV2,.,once,TGTGCCAGCAAACCTCTAGGGACACTCAAGGATAATTCACCCCTCCACTTT,CASKPLGTLKDNSPLHF
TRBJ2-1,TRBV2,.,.,TGTGCCAGCAGTGAAATCGTGACTAACAATGAGCAGTTCTTC,CASSEIVTNNEQFF
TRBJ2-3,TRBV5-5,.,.,TGTGCCAGCAGCTTCACAGGGCCTAGCACAGATACGCAGTATTTT,CASSFTGPSTDTQYF
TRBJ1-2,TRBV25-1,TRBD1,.,TGTGCCAGCAGTGACGGGACAGGTTATGGCTACACCTTC,CASSDGTGYGYTF
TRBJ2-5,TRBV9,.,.,TGTGCCAGCAGCGTATCCCAGCAAGAGACCCAGTACTTC,CASSVSQQETQYF
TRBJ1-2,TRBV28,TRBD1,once,TGTGCCAGCAGTTTTGCGGGGACAGGCTGGGACTATGGCTACACCTTC,CASSFAGTGWDYGYTF
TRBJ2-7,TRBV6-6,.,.,TGTGCCAGCAGTTATGGGAACACAGGGAACTTC,CASSYGNTGNF
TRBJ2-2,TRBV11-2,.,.,TGTGCCAGCAGCTTAAACGGGGTCGGGGAGCTGTTTTTT,CASSLNGVGELFF
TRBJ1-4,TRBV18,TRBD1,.,TGTGCCAGCTCACCGGGACAGCGATCTAATGAAAAACTGTTTTTT,CASSPGQRSNEKLFF
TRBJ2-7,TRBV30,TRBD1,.,TGTGCCGGGACCCCAGGGGGATTCGGCTACGAGCAGTACTTC,CAGTPGGFGYEQYF
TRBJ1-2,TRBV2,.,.,TGTGCCAGCAGTGACAGAGGGAGGATCGGCTATGGCTACACCTTC,CASSDRGRIGYGYTF
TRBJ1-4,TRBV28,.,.,TGTGCCAGCAGTTTGCGACAGGATGAAAAACTGTTTTTT,CASSLRQDEKLFF
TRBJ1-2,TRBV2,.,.,TGTGCCAGCAGTATCAGGGGCAACTATGGCTACACCTTC,CASSIRGNYGYTF
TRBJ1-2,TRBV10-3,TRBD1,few,TGTGCCATCAGTGTAGGGGCAGGGGGCACAGCTAACTATGGCTACACCTTC,CAISVGAGGTANYGYTF
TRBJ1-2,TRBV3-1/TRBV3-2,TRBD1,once,TGTGCCAGCAGCCCACGGGACAGGGGAAACTATGGCTACACCTTC,CASSPRDRGNYGYTF
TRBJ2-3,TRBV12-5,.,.,TGTGCTAGTGGTTTGGTTTTAGCTATACACACAGATACGCAGTATTTT,CASGLVLAIHTDTQYF
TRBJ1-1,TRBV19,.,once,TGTGCCAGTACCTACCCCGGACAGAACACTGAAGCTTTCTTT,CASTYPGQNTEAFF
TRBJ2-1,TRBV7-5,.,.,TGTGCCAGAAGCTTAGAGCGGGGGGGCGATGAGCAGTTCTTC,CARSLERGGDEQFF
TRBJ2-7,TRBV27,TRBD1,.,TGTGCCAGCAGTTTATCTCTACCGATAGGGGGCGTCACCTACGAGCAGTACTTC,CASSLSLPIGGVTYEQYF
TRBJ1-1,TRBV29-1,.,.,TGCAGCGTTGTGTCTCGGCGAGGGCGGAACACTGAAGCTTTCTTT,CSVVSRRGRNTEAFF
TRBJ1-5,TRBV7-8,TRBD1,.,TGTGCCAGCAGCTTATCCGGGACAGGGGGCCCCAATCAGCCCCAGCATTTT,CASSLSGTGGPNQPQHF
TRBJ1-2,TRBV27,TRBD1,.,TGTGCCAGCAGGCCCTCCGGGACAGGGTATGGCTACACCTTC,CASRPSGTGYGYTF
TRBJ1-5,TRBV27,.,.,TGTGCCAGCAGTTTCTCGGGGGTCGGCAATCAGCCCCAGCATTTT,CASSFSGVGNQPQHF
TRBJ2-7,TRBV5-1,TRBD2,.,TGCGCCAGCAGCTTGGGGCGGGGGGTATACGAGCAGTACTTC,CASSLGRGVYEQYF
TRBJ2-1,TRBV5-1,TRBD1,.,TGCGCCAGCAGCTTGGGACAGGGTGATAATGAGCAGTTCTTC,CASSLGQGDNEQFF
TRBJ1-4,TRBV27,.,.,TGTGCCAGCACCACCCGAGGGAGAACTAATGAAAAACTGTTTTTT,CASTTRGRTNEKLFF
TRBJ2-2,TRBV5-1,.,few,TGCGCCAGCAGCTTGGAGACGGGAAAGGGCGGGGAGCTGTTTTTT,CASSLETGKGGELFF
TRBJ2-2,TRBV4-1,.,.,TGCGCCAGCAGCCTAATGTACGGGGAGCTGTTTTTT,CASSLMYGELFF
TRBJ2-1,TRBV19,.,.,TGTGCCAGTAGTATAGGTGCGATAGCGTGGGAGCAGTTCTTC,CASSIGAIAWEQFF